The 27 T cell receptor beta chains presented below share a single source sample, sequenced in a study of cytomegalovirus exposure and HLA in healthy donors. The PCR contained 60 Vbeta and 13 Jbeta primers. TCRdb's table, derived via immunoSEQ multiplex PCR, lists solely in-frame clones and lacks some. The table records tens of thousands of clones, more than 75% of them present only once. Input material: PBMCs. The receptor set was obtained from a woman between 35 and 50 years old in good health and CMV-seronegative.

The V gene is TRBV6-6, the J gene TRBJ2-5; the match to TRBD1 covers 8 bases. The J call may be in error: the DNA end matches TRBJ2-7 better. Per the germline V gene, CDR1 is MNHNY and CDR2 is SVGAGI (reference sequence). This CDR3 region has 12 residues. The CDR3 protein is CASRQGAYEQYF. The CDR3 coding sequence is TGTGCCAGCAGACAGGGGGCCTACGAGCAGTACTTC.

The V and J genes are TRBV6-1 and TRBJ1-2; 7 bases fit TRBD1. The germline V gene has CDR1 MNHNS and CDR2 SASEGT. The CDR3 contains 16 residues. Trimming took 2 bases from V and 7 from J; bases not matched to a gene: 13. The DNA of the CDR3 is TGTGCCAGCAGTGAAAGGGACAGTGAGGGGGCGGGTGGCTACACCTTC. This codes for CASSERDSEGAGGYTF.

This rearrangement joins TRBV30 to TRBJ1-2; TRBD1 is a possible D gene (5 bases). CDR1 GTSNPN and CDR2 SVGIG come from the germline V gene (reference sequence). V was clipped by 7 bases and J by 7 bases, with 22 bases between them. This CDR3 has 14 residues. Here the CDR3 reads CAFIAGTWHRGYTF. CDR3 coding DNA: TGTGCCTTCATCGCCGGGACTTGGCACCGTGGCTACACCTTC.

This clone appeared once. This chain connects TRBV18 to TRBJ1-3; no clear D. Germline V CDR1 and CDR2: KGHSH, LQKENI. Between the trimmed V and J ends, which lost 3 bases and 0 bases, there was a span of 9 bases. This CDR3 is 15 amino acids long. The CDR3 DNA reads as TGTGCCAGCTCACCCGACACATTCTCTGGAAACACCATATATTTT. Its protein product is CASSPDTFSGNTIYF. Based on the CDR3 plus reference TRBV18 and TRBJ1-3, the full variable domain is NAGVMQNPRHLVRRRGQEARLRCSPMKGHSHVYWYRQLPEEGLKFMVYLQKENIIDESGMPKERFSAEFPKEGPSILRIQQVVRGDSAAYFCASSPDTFSGNTIYFGEGSWLTVV.

This chain uses TRBV7-2 with TRBJ2-4; TRBD1 might be the D (6 bases). CDR3 size: 16 residues. Trimming shortened V by 5 bases and J by 0 bases, and 14 bases separated the two germline ends. CDR1 is SGHTA, CDR2 FQGNSA, per germline. CDR3 region: CASSAGQLLAKNIQYF. The CDR3, as DNA: TGTGCCAGCAGCGCCGGACAGCTCCTAGCCAAAAACATTCAGTACTTC.

The CDR3 loop is CASSPQGGYYGYTF. The CDR3 nucleotides are TGTGCCAGCAGCCCTCAGGGGGGCTACTATGGCTACACCTTC. The V call is TRBV5-6, the J call TRBJ1-2, with 7 bases aligning to TRBD1. V shed 4 bases, J shed 3 bases, and the junction held 6 bases outside the gene matches. The germline V gene encodes CDR1 SGHDT and CDR2 YYEEEE. The CDR3 length is 14 residues. Together with reference TRBV5-6 and TRBJ1-2, the CDR3 gives the full variable domain: DAGVTQSPTHLIKTRGQQVTLRCSPKSGHDTVSWYQQALGQGPQFIFQYYEEEERQRGNFPDRFSGHQFPNYSSELNVNALLLGDSALYLCASSPQGGYYGYTFGSGTRLTVV.

The chain combines TRBV6-6 with TRBJ2-7, with D possibly being TRBD1 (8 bases). The CDR3 spans 15 residues. Trimming removed 5 bases at V and 2 bases at J, with 16 bases between. Looked up from germline, CDR1 is MNHNY and CDR2 is SVGAGI (reference sequence). In nucleotides, the CDR3 is TGTGCCAGCAGTAAAACAGGGGGGGTTACCTACGAGCAGTACTTC. Residues: CASSKTGGVTYEQYF.

The chain has TRBV4-2 and TRBJ2-3; possible D gene TRBD2, 7 bases. CDR3 length: 16 residues. Germline V CDR1 and CDR2: LGHNA, YNFKEQ. V lost 0 bases and J 0 bases, leaving 10 bases between the germline ends. CDR3 DNA sequence: TGTGCCAGCAGCCAAGAAGGCGGGGGCAGCACAGATACGCAGTATTTT. This gives the protein CASSQEGGGSTDTQYF.

The V and J genes are TRBV5-1 and TRBJ2-3, with D tentatively TRBD1 (6 bases). Trimming cost V 4 bases and J 1 base, with 10 bases left between them. The CDR3 has 14 amino acids. CDR1 SGHRS and CDR2 YFSETQ come from the germline V gene. DNA for the CDR3: TGCGCCAGCAGCCCTCCAGGGGGCACAGATACGCAGTATTTT. Translation: CASSPPGGTDTQYF.

The DNA of the CDR3 is TGTGCCAGCAGCTTAGGACAGGGGGCCGGGGAGCTGTTTTTT. As protein: CASSLGQGAGELFF. V is TRBV7-2 and J is TRBJ2-2; 9 positions agree with TRBD1. In germline, CDR1 is SGHTA, CDR2 FQGNSA. Trimming removed 1 base from V and 6 bases from J; junction bases left unmatched: 0. CDR3 length equals 14 residues.

This clone was observed a few times. The rearrangement links TRBV2 to TRBJ1-1; D may be TRBD1 (6 bases). This CDR3 comprises 10 residues. Germline loops: CDR1 SNHLY, CDR2 FYNNEI. V was cut by 6 bases and J by 9 bases, with 8 bases left in between. Written as DNA, the CDR3 is TGTGCCAGCAGCAGGGGCAAAGCTTTCTTT. This translates into CASSRGKAFF.

The chain has TRBV6-5 and TRBJ2-4; 9 bases are shared with TRBD1. V shed 6 bases, J shed 6 bases, and the junction held 6 bases outside the gene matches. Looked up from germline, CDR1 is MNHEY and CDR2 is SVGAGI. This CDR3 is 14 amino acids long. This chain's CDR3 is CASRLTGGTNIQYF. CDR3 nucleotides: TGTGCCAGCAGGCTGACAGGGGGAACAAACATTCAGTACTTC.

V and J are TRBV7-2 and TRBJ2-6; TRBD1 matches 7 bases. Germline V gene sequence: CDR1 SGHTA, CDR2 FQGNSA. The CDR3 runs 18 residues. The V gene end was trimmed by 1 base and the J gene end by 4 bases; junction bases not matched to a gene: 10. CDR3 sequence (DNA): TGTGCCAGCAGCTTAGTCCTTAGAGGGGGCGGAGGGGCCAACGTCCTGACTTTC. Residues: CASSLVLRGGGGANVLTF.

The table lists this clone with a few counts. This chain joins TRBV30 and TRBJ1-5, with D possibly TRBD1 on 6 matching bases. This CDR3 spans 13 amino acids. Trimming removed 2 bases at V and 4 bases at J, with 9 bases between. CDR1 GTSNPN and CDR2 SVGIG come from the germline V gene (reference sequence). The CDR3 sequence is CAWSKQGNQPQHF. The CDR3 region has the DNA TGTGCCTGGAGTAAACAGGGAAATCAGCCCCAGCATTTT.

In regard to this clone: Other DNA sequences from this sample encode an identical CDR3 as well. V is TRBV6-5 and J is TRBJ1-5; 7 bases line up with TRBD1. V lost 2 bases to trimming and J lost 7 bases; unmatched junction nucleotides: 5. This CDR3 comprises 14 residues. The germline V gene encodes CDR1 MNHEY and CDR2 SVGAGI. The CDR3 is CASSYDRAGQPQHF. The CDR3 DNA is TGTGCCAGCAGTTACGACAGGGCGGGCCAGCCCCAGCATTTT.

V and J are TRBV5-1 and TRBJ2-7, with 10 bases fitting TRBD1. Looked up from germline, CDR1 is SGHRS and CDR2 is YFSETQ. The CDR3 totals 15 residues. Germline trimming cut 0 bases from V and 4 bases from J; bases unmatched to any gene: 4. The CDR3 nucleotides are TGCGCCAGCAGCTTGGAACCGGGACAGGGGTACGAGCAGTACTTC. As protein: CASSLEPGQGYEQYF.

This chain's CDR3 is CASNWAGNNEQFF. The CDR3 nucleotides are TGTGCCAGCAATTGGGCAGGGAACAATGAGCAGTTCTTC. The rearrangement uses TRBV2 and TRBJ2-1, with a tentative D call TRBD1 (5 bases). Germline values: CDR1 SNHLY, CDR2 FYNNEI. V lost 7 bases to trimming and J lost 5 bases, with 12 bases between them. The CDR3 contains 13 residues. The whole variable domain, remainder taken from reference TRBV2 and TRBJ2-1, is EPEVTQTPSHQVTQMGQEVILRCVPISNHLYFYWYRQILGQKVEFLVSFYNNEISEKSEIFDDQFSVERPDGSNFTLKIRSTKLEDSAMYFCASNWAGNNEQFFGPGTRLTVL.

This clone appeared once. This chain connects TRBV29-1 to TRBJ1-2; tentatively, D is TRBD1 (6 bases). Deletions cut 7 bases from V and 5 bases from J, with 14 bases between. The CDR3 runs to 12 residues. Germline V gives CDR1 SQVTM, CDR2 ANQGSEA. CDR3 in DNA: TGCAGCGGTCGGACAGATTTTTATGGCTACACCTTC. Its translation: CSGRTDFYGYTF.

This chain joins TRBV2 and TRBJ2-3; D possibly corresponds to TRBD1 (7 bases). V lost 4 bases and J 4 bases, leaving 18 bases between the germline ends. Germline CDR1 is SNHLY and CDR2 is FYNNEI. The CDR3 loop spans 16 amino acids. CDR3 sequence: CASSVSLAGGPDTQYF. For the CDR3, the DNA is TGTGCCAGCAGTGTCTCCTTGGCAGGGGGGCCAGATACGCAGTATTTT.

This clone was counted between two and nine times. V gene TRBV6-6 combines with J gene TRBJ1-1; TRBD1 might be the D (5 bases). CDR3 size: 12 residues. The germline V gene encodes CDR1 MNHNY and CDR2 SVGAGI (reference sequence). Trimming cost V 11 bases and J 3 bases, with 13 bases left between them. The CDR3 protein is CAAGRGDTEAFF. In DNA, the CDR3 is TGTGCCGCGGGCCGGGGGGACACTGAAGCTTTCTTT.

The table lists this clone with a few counts. The chain carries TRBV28 and TRBJ1-1; 10 bases agree with TRBD1. CDR3 length: 13 amino acids. The germline CDR1 and CDR2 sequences are MDHEN and SYDVKM. The V gene end was trimmed by 11 bases and the J gene end by 6 bases; junction bases not matched to a gene: 9. The CDR3 DNA reads as TGTGCCGGCCTAGACAGGGGGCGTGCTGAAGCTTTCTTT. Protein sequence: CAGLDRGRAEAFF.

The chain uses TRBV30 and TRBJ1-5; a weak D match, TRBD1 (5 bases). Per germline, CDR1 GTSNPN and CDR2 SVGIG (reference sequence). The CDR3 spans 16 residues. Trimming left V 0 bases short and J 5 bases short, with 17 bases between. In DNA, the CDR3 is TGTGCCTGGAGTGTACGACCGGGGGAAGGATATCAGCCCCAGCATTTT. Translation gives CAWSVRPGEGYQPQHF.

The chain employs TRBV15 and TRBJ1-1, with D maybe TRBD1 (6 bases). The CDR3 totals 14 residues. The germline V gene has CDR1 LNHNV and CDR2 YYDKDF (reference sequence). Trimming stripped 2 bases from V and 4 bases from J, with 11 bases between. CDR3 protein: CATSRSLGGTEAFF. In nucleotides, the CDR3 is TGTGCCACCAGCAGATCTTTAGGGGGCACTGAAGCTTTCTTT.

This clone appeared once. The chain uses TRBV10-3 and TRBJ1-1; a weak D match, TRBD1 (5 bases). The CDR3 totals 16 residues. Looked up from germline, CDR1 is ENHRY and CDR2 is SYGVKD. Trimming took 5 bases from V and 0 from J, leaving 16 bases between them. Here the CDR3 DNA reads TGTGCCATCAGTCGGCAGGGCGTTGGGATGAACACTGAAGCTTTCTTT. It codes for CAISRQGVGMNTEAFF.

In DNA, the CDR3 is TGTGCCTGGAGACGCCAGTTCTATGGCTACACCTTC. As protein: CAWRRQFYGYTF. The chain has TRBV30 and TRBJ1-2; D not resolved. V was shortened by 3 bases and J by 4 bases, with 9 bases between the two germline ends. Germline assignment: CDR1 GTSNPN and CDR2 SVGIG (reference sequence). CDR3 length equals 12 residues.

The J gene is TRBJ1-5, the V gene TRBV18; D is unresolved. Per germline, CDR1 KGHSH and CDR2 LQKENI. This CDR3 contains 13 residues. V lost 3 bases to trimming and J lost 4 bases, with 7 bases between them. The CDR3 DNA reads TGTGCCAGCTCACCTTCCCTAAATCAGCCCCAGCATTTT. Protein: CASSPSLNQPQHF. Variable domain in full (rest from reference TRBV18 and TRBJ1-5): NAGVMQNPRHLVRRRGQEARLRCSPMKGHSHVYWYRQLPEEGLKFMVYLQKENIIDESGMPKERFSAEFPKEGPSILRIQQVVRGDSAAYFCASSPSLNQPQHFGDGTRLSIL.

The rearrangement uses TRBV10-3 and TRBJ1-3, with no clear D. V lost 6 bases to trimming and J lost 0 bases, with 9 bases between them. The germline V gene encodes CDR1 ENHRY and CDR2 SYGVKD. The CDR3 sequence is 14 residues long. This CDR3 is CAIRPGISGNTIYF. CDR3 coding DNA: TGTGCCATCAGACCGGGAATCTCTGGAAACACCATATATTTT.